The 24 T cell receptor beta chains listed next were all sequenced from one sample in a study of blood T cells in healthy people across ages. It was with a sample-barcoded 5' primer and a J-beta primer mix that a second PCR of about 6 to 12 cycles was run. TCRdb re-analysed the 5' RACE reads in MiXCR, keeping a single row per CDR3 protein. The sample lists hundreds of thousands of distinct CDR3 sequences, about a fifth seen once, with around a fifth in the top ten. The specimen was blood. Receptors originate from a man aged 70-80 years in good health.

This clonotype was counted at least ten times. The rearrangement uses TRBV20-1 and TRBJ2-1; TRBD2 aligns across 9 bases. Germline V gene sequence: CDR1 DFQATT, CDR2 SNEGSKA (reference sequence). The trim removed 3 bases at V and 2 bases at J, leaving 11 bases unmatched. There are 17 residues in the CDR3. CDR3 coding DNA: TGCAGTGCTAGCATGGCGGGGGGGACCCACACCTACAATGAGCAGTTCTTC. Translation: CSASMAGGTHTYNEQFF.

This clonotype has a count of ten or more. The rearrangement joins TRBV20-1 to TRBJ2-3, with no clear D. Germline assignment: CDR1 DFQATT and CDR2 SNEGSKA (reference sequence). The CDR3 is 10 residues long. Trimming shortened V by 3 bases and J by 6 bases, and 4 bases separated the two germline ends. The CDR3 reads CSARRDTQYF. CDR3 DNA: TGCAGTGCTAGGAGGGATACGCAGTATTTT.

This clonotype came up a few times. The gene calls are TRBV5-1 and TRBJ2-7; possibly TRBD1 for D (6 bases). CDR3 size: 14 residues. Germline CDR1 is SGHRS and CDR2 is YFSETQ. V was cut by 2 bases and J by 7 bases, with 16 bases left in between. The CDR3 DNA reads as TGCGCCAGCAGCTTCCGGGACACCTCTCAGGAGCAGTACTTC. This translates into CASSFRDTSQEQYF. Supplemented by reference TRBV5-1 and TRBJ2-7, the full variable domain reads KAGVTQTPRYLIKTRGQQVTLSCSPISGHRSVSWYQQTPGQGLQFLFEYFSETQRNKGNFPGRFSGRQFSNSRSEMNVSTLELGDSALYLCASSFRDTSQEQYFGPGTRLTVT.

The V and J genes are TRBV6-1 and TRBJ1-2, with 11 nucleotides matching TRBD1. The germline gives CDR1 MNHNS, CDR2 SASEGT. This CDR3 spans 16 amino acids. Trimming took 1 base from V and 8 from J; bases not matched to a gene: 9. CDR3 sequence (DNA): TGTGCCAGCAGTGAAGGCTGGACAGGGGGCGCGCAGGGCTACACCTTC. The encoded protein is CASSEGWTGGAQGYTF.

A few counts support this clonotype. V is TRBV4-1 and J is TRBJ2-5; maybe TRBD1 (5 bases). Trimming stripped 0 bases from V and 3 bases from J, with 11 bases between. This CDR3 has 15 amino acids. The germline CDR1 and CDR2 sequences are MGHRA and YSYEKL. The CDR3 region is CASSQEPGFKETQYF. As DNA, the CDR3 is TGCGCCAGCAGCCAAGAGCCAGGGTTTAAAGAGACCCAGTACTTC.

This clonotype showed up just a few times. V is TRBV18 and J is TRBJ2-5, with a tentative D call TRBD1 (5 bases). V was clipped by 3 bases and J by 0 bases, with 11 bases between them. This CDR3 is 15 amino acids long. From germline, CDR1 is KGHSH and CDR2 LQKENI. CDR3: CASSPNTGDQETQYF. The CDR3 nucleotides read TGTGCCAGCTCACCGAATACAGGTGACCAAGAGACCCAGTACTTC.

The chain carries TRBV12-3 or TRBV12-4 and TRBJ1-2; 7 positions match TRBD1. Trimming cost V 5 bases and J 7 bases; bases outside gene matches: 1. The CDR3 runs 11 residues. In DNA form, the CDR3 reads TGTGCCAGCAGTGGGACAGCTGGCTACACCTTC. Its translation: CASSGTAGYTF.

This chain joins TRBV25-1 and TRBJ1-2, with TRBD1 matching 9 bases. CDR1 MGHDK and CDR2 SYGVNS come from the germline V gene. V shed 2 bases and J 5 bases; nucleotides not matched to a gene: 3. CDR3 size: 14 residues. The CDR3 region has the DNA TGTGCCAGCAGTGAAGGGGGGACAGGGTATGGCTACACCTTC. Translating gives CASSEGGTGYGYTF.

The chain is built from TRBV2 and TRBJ1-2; D not certain. In germline, CDR1 is SNHLY, CDR2 FYNNEI. Trimming pared 2 bases from V and 1 base from J, leaving 8 bases between. CDR3 length equals 14 residues. This chain's CDR3 is CASSEQANNYGYTF. Here the CDR3 DNA reads TGTGCCAGCAGTGAACAGGCGAATAACTATGGCTACACCTTC.

This chain connects TRBV11-2 to TRBJ2-5; D gene uncertain. Per the germline V gene, CDR1 is SGHAT and CDR2 is FQNNGV. The CDR3 sequence is 12 residues long. V was clipped by 3 bases and J by 10 bases, with 12 bases between them. The CDR3 region is CASSFSLEHQYF. The CDR3 DNA is TGTGCCAGCAGCTTTAGTCTAGAGCACCAGTACTTC. The entire variable domain, with the rest obtained from reference TRBV11-2 and TRBJ2-5, is as follows: EAGVAQSPRYKIIEKRQSVAFWCNPISGHATLYWYQQILGQGPKLLIQFQNNGVVDDSQLPKDRFSAERLKGVDSTLKIQPAKLEDSAVYLCASSFSLEHQYFGPGTRLLVL.

This clonotype showed up just a few times. The chain has TRBV6-5 and TRBJ1-5; D remains unclear. Trimming pared 6 bases from V and 3 bases from J, leaving 9 bases between. Per germline, CDR1 MNHEY and CDR2 SVGAGI. The CDR3 is 13 amino acids. In DNA, the CDR3 is TGTGCCAGCAGATCGGTCGTCAATCAGCCCCAGCATTTT. Its protein is CASRSVVNQPQHF.

In this sample, this clonotype turned up a few times. This chain connects TRBV20-1 to TRBJ2-3; a weak D match, TRBD2 (7 bases). Looked up from germline, CDR1 is DFQATT and CDR2 is SNEGSKA (reference sequence). V lost 6 bases and J lost 1, with 17 bases in between. This CDR3 comprises 15 residues. The CDR3: CSAPGLEGGTDTQYF. The CDR3 nucleotides read TGCAGTGCGCCAGGACTAGAGGGGGGCACAGATACGCAGTATTTT.

This clonotype was detected a few times. DNA for the CDR3: TGCGCCAGCCGGACAGGGGGCTCGGCCATTGCTACAGATACGCAGTATTTT. Translation: CASRTGGSAIATDTQYF. The V and J genes are TRBV5-1 and TRBJ2-3; 11 nucleotides line up with TRBD1. J was trimmed by 3 bases and V by 7 bases; bases with no gene match: 13. The CDR3 length is 17 residues. The germline V gene encodes CDR1 SGHRS and CDR2 YFSETQ.

This clonotype is termed large. The chain links TRBV20-1 to TRBJ2-1; a weak D match, TRBD2 (5 bases). CDR1 and CDR2 (germline): DFQATT, SNEGSKA (reference sequence). The CDR3 loop spans 13 amino acids. The V and J ends lost 0 bases and 7 bases respectively, with 10 bases between them. CDR3 nucleotide sequence: TGCAGTGCTAGAGATCTTCGGGGTAATGAGCAGTTCTTC. It is translated as CSARDLRGNEQFF.

The chain is built from TRBV5-1 and TRBJ2-3; D unclear. The CDR3 runs to 13 residues. V was cut by 2 bases and J by 9 bases, with 13 bases left in between. Germline V gene data show CDR1 as SGHRS and CDR2 as YFSETQ. CDR3 protein: CASSLPDSNTQYF. As DNA, the CDR3 is TGCGCCAGCAGCTTACCCGACTCCAACACGCAGTATTTT.

This clonotype was seen more than once but under ten times. The V and J genes are TRBV14 and TRBJ1-2; no reliable D call. This CDR3 contains 16 residues. Germline values: CDR1 SGHDN, CDR2 FVKESK. Between the trimmed V and J ends, which lost 0 bases and 4 bases, there was a span of 15 bases. CDR3 nucleotide sequence: TGTGCCAGCAGCCAAGACCAAGCGGCGGACTTCTATGGCTACACCTTC. Its translation: CASSQDQAADFYGYTF.

The V and J genes are TRBV29-1 and TRBJ1-1, with no clear D. CDR1 and CDR2 from the germline V gene are SQVTM and ANQGSEA. With 7 bases removed from V and 3 bases from J, the gap between germline ends came to 15 bases. The CDR3 totals 13 residues. The CDR3 is CSAADNRHTEAFF. As DNA, the CDR3 is TGCAGCGCCGCAGACAACCGCCACACTGAAGCTTTCTTT.

The J gene is TRBJ2-2, the V gene TRBV20-1; possibly TRBD1 for D (6 bases). There are 13 residues in the CDR3. Between the trimmed V and J ends, which lost 3 bases and 4 bases, there was a span of 9 bases. The V gene's germline CDR1 is DFQATT and CDR2 SNEGSKA (reference sequence). Written as DNA, the CDR3 is TGCAGTGCTAGGACAGGCGGCACCGGGGAGCTGTTTTTT. Translation: CSARTGGTGELFF.

The J gene is TRBJ2-7, the V gene TRBV11-2; maybe TRBD2 (6 bases). Germline V gene lookup returns CDR1 SGHAT and CDR2 FQNNGV. V was cut by 8 bases and J by 4 bases, with 24 bases left in between. The CDR3 runs 16 residues. The CDR3 DNA is TGTGCCAGCGGATTTAGGGGAGGCGCAACCTCTTACGAGCAGTACTTC. The encoded protein is CASGFRGGATSYEQYF.

The chain joins TRBV11-2 to TRBJ2-1; the match to TRBD2 covers 8 bases. Germline loops: CDR1 SGHAT, CDR2 FQNNGV. The CDR3 covers 14 residues. V was clipped by 5 bases and J by 6 bases; unmatched bases: 6. CDR3 DNA sequence: TGTGCCAGCAGCACAGGACTAGCAAGCAATGAGCAGTTCTTC. This sequence encodes CASSTGLASNEQFF.

This clonotype was detected only a few times. The rearrangement joins TRBV28 to TRBJ1-4; the D is unclear. The CDR3 is 12 residues long. V was trimmed by 3 bases and J by 14 bases, leaving 13 bases between them. CDR1 and CDR2 (germline): MDHEN, SYDVKM. The DNA of the CDR3 is TGTGCCAGCAGTTTCGGGGTCCGTGGGCTGTTTTTT. The encoded protein is CASSFGVRGLFF.

This clonotype occurred once. This chain connects TRBV2 to TRBJ2-7; D might be TRBD1 (6 bases). The germline V and J ends were trimmed by 8 bases and 2 bases, with 13 bases remaining between them. This CDR3 is built from 13 residues. Germline CDR1 and CDR2: SNHLY and FYNNEI. The CDR3 protein is CASDRQVAYEQYF. In nucleotides, the CDR3 is TGTGCCAGCGATAGACAGGTGGCCTACGAGCAGTACTTC.

This chain joins TRBV20-1 and TRBJ1-4; D is uncertain. The CDR3 consists of 12 residues. Between the trimmed V and J ends, which lost 6 bases and 2 bases, there was a span of 7 bases. Looked up from germline, CDR1 is DFQATT and CDR2 is SNEGSKA (reference sequence). For the CDR3, the DNA is TGCAGTGCGGGTACCACTAATGAAAAACTGTTTTTT. Translation: CSAGTTNEKLFF.

This clonotype was found many times. This chain links TRBV29-1 with TRBJ1-1, with TRBD1 matching over 10 bases. CDR3 length: 13 amino acids. Germline assignment: CDR1 SQVTM and CDR2 ANQGSEA. V lost 4 bases to trimming and J lost 5 bases; unmatched junction nucleotides: 4. This chain's CDR3 is CSVGQGATTEAFF. The CDR3 DNA reads as TGCAGCGTTGGACAGGGGGCGACGACTGAAGCTTTCTTT.